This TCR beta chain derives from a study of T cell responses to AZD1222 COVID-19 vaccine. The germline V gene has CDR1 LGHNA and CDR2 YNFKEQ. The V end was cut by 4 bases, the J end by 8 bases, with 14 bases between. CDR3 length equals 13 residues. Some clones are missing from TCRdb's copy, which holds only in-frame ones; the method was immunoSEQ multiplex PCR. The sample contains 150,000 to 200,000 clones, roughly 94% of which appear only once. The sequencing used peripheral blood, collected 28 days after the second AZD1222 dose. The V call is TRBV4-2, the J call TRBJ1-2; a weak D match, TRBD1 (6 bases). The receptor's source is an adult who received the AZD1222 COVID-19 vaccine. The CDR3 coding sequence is TGTGCCAGCAGCCCCCAGGACAGAGTAGGCTACACCTTC. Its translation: CASSPQDRVGYTF.